This T cell receptor beta chain was captured in a study of blood T cells in healthy people across ages. Per sample, extraction of total RNA gave at least 5.5 micrograms in every case. Next came a second PCR, run for about 6 to 11 cycles, which used a sample-barcoded 5' primer along with a J-beta primer mix. TCRdb re-called the 5' RACE reads through MiXCR, storing one row per CDR3 protein. In the table there are about 580,000 distinct CDR3 sequences, 40% to 55% of which are singletons. This CDR3 spans 14 amino acids. CDR1 and CDR2 (germline): LGHDT, YNNKEL (reference sequence). A single count supports this clonotype.

This clonotype was obtained from an older man in good health. V is TRBV3-1 and J is TRBJ2-7; 9 positions agree with TRBD1. The better agreement between TRBJ2-5 and the DNA end casts doubt on the J call. The sequencing sample was made of blood. For the CDR3, the DNA is TGTGCCAGCAGCTCCAGACAGGGGGATGAGACCCAGTACTTC. Protein product: CASSSRQGDETQYF.